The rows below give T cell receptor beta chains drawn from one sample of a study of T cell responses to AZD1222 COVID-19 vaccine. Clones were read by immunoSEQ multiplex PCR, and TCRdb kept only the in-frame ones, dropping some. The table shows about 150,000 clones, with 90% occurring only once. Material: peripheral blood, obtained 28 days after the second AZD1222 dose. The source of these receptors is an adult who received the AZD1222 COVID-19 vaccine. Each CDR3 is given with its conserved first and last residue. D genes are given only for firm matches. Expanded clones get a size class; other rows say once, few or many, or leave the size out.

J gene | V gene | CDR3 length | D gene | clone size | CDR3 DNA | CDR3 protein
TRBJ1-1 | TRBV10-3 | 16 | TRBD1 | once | TGTGCCATGGCCTCCGGGACAGGGGGCGCTGGGACTGAAGCTTTCTTT | CAMASGTGGAGTEAFF
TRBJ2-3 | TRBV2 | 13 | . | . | TGTGCCAGCAGGCCTGGATCGACAGATACGCAGTATTTT | CASRPGSTDTQYF
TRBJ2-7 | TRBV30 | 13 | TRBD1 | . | TGTGCCTGGAGCCCTATAGGGACAGTAGGGCCGTACTTC | CAWSPIGTVGPYF
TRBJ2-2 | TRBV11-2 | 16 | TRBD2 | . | TGTGCCAGCAGCTTATCGTCTAGCGGGCTCACCGGGGAGCTGTTTTTT | CASSLSSSGLTGELFF
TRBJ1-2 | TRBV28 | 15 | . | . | TGTGCCAGCACTCTGGGAGGGTTGGGGAACTATGGCTACACCTTC | CASTLGGLGNYGYTF
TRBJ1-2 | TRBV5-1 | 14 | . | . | TGCGCCAGCAGCTTGGCTTGGGGGGTGTATGGCTACACCTTC | CASSLAWGVYGYTF
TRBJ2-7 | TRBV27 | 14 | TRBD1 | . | TGTGCCAGCAGGCAGACAGGGGGCAACTACGAGCAGTACTTC | CASRQTGGNYEQYF
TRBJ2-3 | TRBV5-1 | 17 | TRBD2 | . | TGCGCCAGCAGCTTGGGAAGCGGGAGGGCGTCCGCAGATACGCAGTATTTT | CASSLGSGRASADTQYF
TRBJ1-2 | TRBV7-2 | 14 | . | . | TGTGCCAGCAGCTTTTCCCAGACTAACTATGGCTACACCTTC | CASSFSQTNYGYTF
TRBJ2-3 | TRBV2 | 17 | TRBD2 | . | TGTGCCAGCAGTAAGCCGGCACTAGCGGGAGACCCAGATACGCAGTATTTT | CASSKPALAGDPDTQYF
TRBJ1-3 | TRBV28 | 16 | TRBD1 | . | TGTGCCAGCAGTTTAAGCCCAGGGGGCGGTGGAAACACCATATATTTT | CASSLSPGGGGNTIYF
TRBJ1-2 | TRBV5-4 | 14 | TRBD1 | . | TGTGCCAGCAGCTTGGAAAGGACAGGGGCTGGCTACACCTTC | CASSLERTGAGYTF
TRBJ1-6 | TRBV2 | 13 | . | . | TGTGCCAGCAAAGGCCCGGATAATTCACCCCTCCACTTT | CASKGPDNSPLHF
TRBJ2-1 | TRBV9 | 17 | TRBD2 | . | TGTGCCAGCAGCCCACGCGGGAGGGACCACTCCTACAATGAGCAGTTCTTC | CASSPRGRDHSYNEQFF
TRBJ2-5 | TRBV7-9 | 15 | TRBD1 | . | TGTGCCAGCAGCTCGGAGCTGGGACAGCAAGAGACCCAGTACTTC | CASSSELGQQETQYF
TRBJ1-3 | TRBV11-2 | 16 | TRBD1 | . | TGTGCCAGCAGTTCGAGGACAGGATACTCTGGAAACACCATATATTTT | CASSSRTGYSGNTIYF
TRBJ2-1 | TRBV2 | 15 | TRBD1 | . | TGTGCCAGCAGTCTCGACAGGGCCCCCTACAATGAGCAGTTCTTC | CASSLDRAPYNEQFF
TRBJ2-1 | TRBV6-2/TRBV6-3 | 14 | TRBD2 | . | TGTGCCAGCAGTTACTTGGGGAGCGGGAGGGCCTCATTCTTC | CASSYLGSGRASFF
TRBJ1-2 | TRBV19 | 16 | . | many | TGTGCCAGTAGCGATGCTGGGACAAACCGGAACTATGGCTACACCTTC | CASSDAGTNRNYGYTF
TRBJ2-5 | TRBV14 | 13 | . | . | TGTGCCAGCAGCCAAGTGGGATCGGAGACCCAGTACTTC | CASSQVGSETQYF
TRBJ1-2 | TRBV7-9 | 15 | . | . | TGTGCCAGCAGCTTAGGAAGATACAGGGATTATGGCTACACCTTC | CASSLGRYRDYGYTF
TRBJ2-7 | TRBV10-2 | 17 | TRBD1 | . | TGCGCCAGCAGTAGAAGCGTACGGACAGGGCTAAACTACGAGCAGTACTTC | CASSRSVRTGLNYEQYF
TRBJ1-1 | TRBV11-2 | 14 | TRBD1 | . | TGTGCCAGCAGCCTGAGACAGGGGGGAACTGAAGCTTTCTTT | CASSLRQGGTEAFF
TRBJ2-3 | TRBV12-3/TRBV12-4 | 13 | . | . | TGTGCCAGCAGTCGGTCAGGCACAGATACGCAGTATTTT | CASSRSGTDTQYF
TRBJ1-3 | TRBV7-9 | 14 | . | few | TGTGCCAGCAGCTTATTTGACGGAGGAAACACCATATATTTT | CASSLFDGGNTIYF
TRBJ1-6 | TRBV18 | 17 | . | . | TGTGCCAGCTCACCATCGATTTTACAGGGAGCAGGATCACCCCTCCACTTT | CASSPSILQGAGSPLHF
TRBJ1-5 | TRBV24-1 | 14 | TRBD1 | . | TGTGCCACCAGTGAACCAGGGGGCGGCCAGCCCCAGCATTTT | CATSEPGGGQPQHF
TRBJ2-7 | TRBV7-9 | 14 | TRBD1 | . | TGTGCCAGCAGGCCCGGGACAGGGGTCCACGAGCAGTACTTC | CASRPGTGVHEQYF
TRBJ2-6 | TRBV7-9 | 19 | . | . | TGTGCCAGCAGCCGTGGGTTTTTTGGGGCCAGCTCTGGGGCCAACGTCCTGACTTTC | CASSRGFFGASSGANVLTF
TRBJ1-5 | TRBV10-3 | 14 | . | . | TGTGCCATCAGTGAGTCTGGTTTCTCTCAGCCCCAGCATTTT | CAISESGFSQPQHF
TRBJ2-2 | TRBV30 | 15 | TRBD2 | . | TGTGCCTTTGGGGGAGGAGCGGGGGGTGTCGGGGAGCTGTTTTTT | CAFGGGAGGVGELFF